This T cell receptor (beta chain) was identified during a study of T-cell reconstitution after alpha-beta-depleted transplantation in children. General observations from the study: The origin of alpha-beta T cells about two months after transplant was reportedly several hundred expanded graft clones. Hyperexpanded clones declined; after one year, newly produced T cells mostly supplied diversity. After transplant, high TCRbeta diversity at day 60 in some patients arose from surviving recipient T cells and thymic progenitors.

The CDR3 contains 15 residues. Trimming took 6 bases from V and 0 from J; bases not matched to a gene: 8. Germline values: CDR1 SQVTM, CDR2 ANQGSEA. This sample's TCRbeta library carried unique molecular identifier barcodes. A single record per CDR3 protein comes from TCRdb applying MiXCR to the PCR reads. This sample carries some 830,000 distinct CDR3 sequences, 15% to 20% of them seen once, and the ten largest clones take approximately 5%. About this clonotype: Its target is unknown.

The clonotype originates from a male patient aged 10-17 years who had a stem cell transplant for acute lymphoblastic leukemia, so the T cells may come from the graft donor. Here the sequenced sample was PBMCs, mostly from graft donor cells, taken 360 days after TCRalphabeta/CD19-depleted stem cell transplant. The V call is TRBV29-1, the J call TRBJ2-1, with TRBD1 matching 7 bases. CDR3 amino acids: CSVPRRGSSYNEQFF. CDR3 nucleotide sequence: TGCAGCGTACCCCGCAGGGGGAGCTCCTACAATGAGCAGTTCTTC.